This T cell receptor beta chain appears in the sequencing data of a study of T cell responses to AZD1222 COVID-19 vaccine (dated by TCRdb to the early 2020s). In terms of the full investigation: Because spike-specific TCR depth and breadth did not differ between the two schedules, AZD1222 recipients who got a second dose at roughly 4 weeks were pooled with those who got a second dose at roughly 12 weeks. A total of under 250 trial participants underwent TCR sequencing, of whom about 200 had received two doses of AZD1222 and 26 had received two doses of the MenACWY control vaccine. Trial participants were enrolled by age into subgroups of 18-55, 56-69 and 70-plus years, and around 150, 28 and 57 TCR-sequenced participants, respectively, were included in these subgroups.

The CDR3 regions of human TCRbeta chains were subjected to immunosequencing. Under the source paper's analysis protocol: TCRs in the repertoires were matched against a reference library of SARS-CoV-2-specific TCRs that had been generated with the MIRA antigen-specificity platform. Breadth was defined as the fraction of unique TCRs that were SARS-CoV-2-associated. Depth was defined as the fraction of total T cells that were SARS-CoV-2-associated. Using the MIRA data, each spike-specific TCR was assigned both to the spike region to which the TCR was reactive and to a CD4 or CD8 class. Log10-transformed breadth and depth values were compared by one-way ANOVA with Sidak's multiple comparisons tests. Imported from immuneACCESS, the table was reduced by TCRdb to in-frame sequences with V and J called. These copies leave out some clones; in studies compared against another copy, an unresolved V gene accounts for under half, and the cause of the remainder is not known. Clone size and V and J calls were adopted from that table, with D and trimming inferred from the DNA. This sample lists over 85,000 clones; around 91% were detected once. About 8.4% of the sample belongs to the ten largest clones.

The sample's time point label, in plain terms: baseline before first vaccination. Samples from vaccinated people were obtained from the UK trials COV001 and COV002, which included a single-blind randomized controlled phase 2/3 trial of AZD1222 (ChAdOx1 nCoV-19) in healthy adults. Trial participant PBMC samples were collected at day 0 and day 28 after the second dose for TCRbeta chain sequencing. Points on this clone: It lacks a known antigen. Base-call qualities are not available, and no considerably larger clone is one nucleotide away.

Summary of the overall study and its limitations: A significant rise in spike-specific TCR breadth and depth was observed after two AZD1222 doses relative to day 0 and relative to MenACWY recipients. The vaccine-associated CD4 TCRs covered the entire spike protein, and the dominant responses fell in regions 160-218 and 743-854. Conclusions about previously exposed vaccinees were limited because only six AZD1222 recipients were SARS-CoV-2 seropositive at baseline. Reportedly, close to half of the unique spike-specific TCRs recognized epitopes lying outside the regions that are mutated in the B.1.351 and B.1.1.7 variants. In the small 56-69-year group, the increase in depth fell short of significance, most likely because of low power. Because no samples from the day 14 peak response were available, repertoires could be characterized only after the peak T cell response. Participants were mostly white British, with more females than males. The authors suggested clonal diversity may have been underestimated.

Based on the germline V gene, the CDR1 and CDR2 sequences are SGHTA and FQGNSA. Measured from the cysteine to the phenylalanine, the CDR3 is 16 residues long. The read is trimmed to its CDR3 DNA, 48 bases read in frame from base 1. V is pruned by 4 bases and J by 3 bases, leaving 9 bases of the junction without a gene match. The chain links TRBV7-2 with TRBJ2-4, with 7 middle bases fitting TRBD2. This TCR derives from an adult in good health. Source: peripheral blood, taken on day 0 of AZD1222 vaccination. For the CDR3, the sequence is CASSSVGRGSKNIQYF. The bases are TGTGCCAGCAGCTCAGTCGGGCGGGGGAGCAAAAACATTCAGTACTTC.